This T cell receptor (beta chain) was obtained from a study of T cells in Graves' hyperthyroidism and ophthalmopathy. Amplified regions were TCR beta CDR3 sequences from RNA transcripts. The TCR CDR3 was amplified in a first-round RT-PCR using the HTBI primer set. TCRdb recomputed calls from the multiplex PCR reads with MiXCR, one row per CDR3 protein. The table has 250,000 to 350,000 distinct CDR3 sequences, about 15% seen once. V was clipped by 7 bases and J by 8 bases, with 12 bases between them. This CDR3 has 11 amino acids. Germline CDR1 reads SQVTM; CDR2 reads ANQGSEA. This clonotype has just a few counts.

This receptor was taken from a man aged 30 to 39 with Graves' hyperthyroidism. The chain joins TRBV29-1 to TRBJ2-1; D not certain. Source material: blood. The CDR3 here is CSAARRDEQFF. The CDR3 coding sequence is TGCAGCGCCGCACGTCGGGATGAGCAGTTCTTC.